What follows describes a single TCR beta chain. Participant-given clinical history determined each cohort assignment. This record comes from a study of blood T cell repertoires in COVID-19. The CDR3 sequence is 12 residues long. Germline lookup yields CDR1 SGHNT and CDR2 YENEEA. Trimming cost V 5 bases and J 3 bases, with 7 bases left between them. Under the authors' procedure: Amplification from reference gene primers served as the basis for estimated nucleated cell counts. Repertoires were generated with immunoSEQ multiplex PCR, while TCRdb's copy carries only in-frame clones and drops some. For V, J and clone size, that table is used; D and trimming come from the DNA. The table includes under 500,000 clones, nearly 90% detected once.

J is TRBJ1-1 and V is TRBV11-3; D may be TRBD1 (5 bases). This TCR was recovered from a woman in her late teens or twenties with acute COVID-19. Specimen: PBMCs or T cells enriched from blood (not recorded which). CDR3 amino acids: CASSRGDTEAFF. The CDR3 coding sequence is TGTGCCAGCAGCCGGGGGGACACTGAAGCTTTCTTT.